The clone carrying this T cell receptor (beta chain) was found many times. TCRdb ran MiXCR on the 5' RACE reads and lists one entry per CDR3 protein. In the table there are fewer than 45,000 distinct CDR3 sequences, 11% of which are singletons. Described time point: technical triplicate 1. The sample originates from a study of neurological immune-mediated disorders. CDR3 size: 16 residues. The germline gives CDR1 MNHNS, CDR2 SASEGT. Trimming removed 6 bases from V and 0 bases from J, with 14 bases in between. This chain uses TRBV6-1 with TRBJ2-2; D is perhaps TRBD2 (6 bases). The receptor's source is a man aged 55 to 70 with HTLV-1-associated myelopathy (HAM/TSP). What was sequenced was PBMCs. The CDR3 region is CASRGGLPANTGELFF. In nucleotides, the CDR3 is TGTGCCAGCAGGGGGGGACTGCCTGCGAACACCGGGGAGCTGTTTTTT.